Listed here is a single T cell receptor (beta chain). Its antigen is still unknown. CDR3 length: 13 amino acids. Trimming cost V 2 bases and J 4 bases, with 11 bases left between them. Germline lookup yields CDR1 GTSNPN and CDR2 SVGIG (reference sequence). Generated by immunoSEQ multiplex PCR, the TCRdb table keeps only in-frame clones and is missing some. This table holds hundreds of thousands of clones, approximately 87% found once. This sample is part of a study of cytomegalovirus exposure and HLA in healthy donors. Study results and limitations: There were a few CMV-associated chains whose specificity for CMV antigens was confirmed in vitro.

The donors belonged to the roughly 130-subject validation cohort, separate from the roughly 600-subject first cohort. What was sequenced was PBMCs. J is TRBJ1-1 and V is TRBV30, with D possibly matching TRBD1 (5 bases). The receptor comes from a woman under 30 in good health and CMV-seronegative. Here the CDR3 DNA reads TGTGCCTGGAGTCGGGGGGTGGGCACTGAAGCTTTCTTT. Its translation: CAWSRGVGTEAFF.